Sequencing of this TCR beta chain was carried out in a study of cytomegalovirus exposure and HLA in healthy donors. Overall study findings and caveats: Associated with HLA alleles at 0.05 false discovery rate in a later analysis were about 17,000 TCR beta sequences.

Turning to this clone: Its antigen is not known.

Germline V gives CDR1 MNHNY, CDR2 SVGAGI (reference sequence). V lost 3 bases, J lost 2 bases, and 3 bases stayed unmatched. This CDR3 region has 14 residues. It was with 60 Vbeta and 13 Jbeta primers that the PCR ran. Assay used: immunoSEQ multiplex PCR; TCRdb lists only in-frame clones, some missing. The sample yields about 140,000 clones, more than 60% seen once. The V gene is TRBV6-6, the J gene TRBJ2-5; TRBD1 matches 7 bases. The specimen was PBMCs. The TCR sequence derives from a middle-aged man in good health and CMV-seronegative. The CDR3 protein is CASSYWDSQETQYF. The DNA of the CDR3 is TGTGCCAGCAGTTATTGGGACAGTCAAGAGACCCAGTACTTC.